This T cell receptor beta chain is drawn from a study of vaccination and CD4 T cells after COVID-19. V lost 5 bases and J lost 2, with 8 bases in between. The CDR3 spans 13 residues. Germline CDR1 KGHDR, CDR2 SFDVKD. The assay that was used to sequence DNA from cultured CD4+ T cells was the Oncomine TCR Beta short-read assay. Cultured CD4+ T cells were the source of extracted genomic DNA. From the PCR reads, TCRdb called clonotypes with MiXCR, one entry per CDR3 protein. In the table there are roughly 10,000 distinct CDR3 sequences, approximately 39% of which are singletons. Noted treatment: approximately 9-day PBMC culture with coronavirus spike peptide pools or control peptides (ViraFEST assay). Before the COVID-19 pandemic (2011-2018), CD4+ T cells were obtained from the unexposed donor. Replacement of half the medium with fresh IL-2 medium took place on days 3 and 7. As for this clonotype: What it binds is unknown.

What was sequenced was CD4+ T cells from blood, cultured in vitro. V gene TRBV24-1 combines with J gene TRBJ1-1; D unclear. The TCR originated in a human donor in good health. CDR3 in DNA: TGTGCCACCAGTGTGTCGGACAACACTGAAGCTTTCTTT. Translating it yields CATSVSDNTEAFF.